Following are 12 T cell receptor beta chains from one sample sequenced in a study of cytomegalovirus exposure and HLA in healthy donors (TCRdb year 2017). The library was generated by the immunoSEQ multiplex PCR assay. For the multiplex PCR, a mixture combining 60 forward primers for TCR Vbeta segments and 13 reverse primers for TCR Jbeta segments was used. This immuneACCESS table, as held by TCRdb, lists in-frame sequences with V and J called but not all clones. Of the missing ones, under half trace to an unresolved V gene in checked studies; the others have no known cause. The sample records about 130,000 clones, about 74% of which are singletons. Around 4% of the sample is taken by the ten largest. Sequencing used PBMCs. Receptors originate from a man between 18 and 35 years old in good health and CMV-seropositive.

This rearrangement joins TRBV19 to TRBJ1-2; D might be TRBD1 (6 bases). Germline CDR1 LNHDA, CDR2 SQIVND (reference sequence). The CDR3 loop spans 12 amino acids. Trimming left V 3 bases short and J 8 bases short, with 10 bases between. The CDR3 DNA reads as TGTGCCAGTAGTATTGGGGGCGGCGGCTACACCTTC. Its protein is CASSIGGGGYTF.

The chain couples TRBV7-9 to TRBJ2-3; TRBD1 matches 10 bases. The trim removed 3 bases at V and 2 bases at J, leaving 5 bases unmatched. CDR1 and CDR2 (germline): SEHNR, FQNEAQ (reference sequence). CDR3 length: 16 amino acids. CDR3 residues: CASSLDRGALTDTQYF. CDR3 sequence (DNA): TGTGCCAGCAGCTTGGACAGGGGGGCTCTCACAGATACGCAGTATTTT.

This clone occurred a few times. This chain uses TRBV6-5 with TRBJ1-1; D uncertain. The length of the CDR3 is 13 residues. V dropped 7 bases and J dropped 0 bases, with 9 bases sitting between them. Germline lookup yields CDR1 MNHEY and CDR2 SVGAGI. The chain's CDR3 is CASTNGLNTEAFF. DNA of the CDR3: TGTGCCAGCACAAACGGGTTGAACACTGAAGCTTTCTTT.

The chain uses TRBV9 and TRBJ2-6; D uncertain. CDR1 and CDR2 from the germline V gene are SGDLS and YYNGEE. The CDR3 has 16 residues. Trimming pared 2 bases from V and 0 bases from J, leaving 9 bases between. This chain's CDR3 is CASSVNFHSGANVLTF. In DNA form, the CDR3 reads TGTGCCAGCAGCGTGAACTTTCACTCTGGGGCCAACGTCCTGACTTTC.

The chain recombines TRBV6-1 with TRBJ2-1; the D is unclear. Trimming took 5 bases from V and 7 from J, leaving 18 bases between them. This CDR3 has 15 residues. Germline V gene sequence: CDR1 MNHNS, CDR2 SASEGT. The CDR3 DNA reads TGTGCCAGCAGTTTCATGGTGAACTCTTATAATGAGCAGTTCTTC. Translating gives CASSFMVNSYNEQFF.

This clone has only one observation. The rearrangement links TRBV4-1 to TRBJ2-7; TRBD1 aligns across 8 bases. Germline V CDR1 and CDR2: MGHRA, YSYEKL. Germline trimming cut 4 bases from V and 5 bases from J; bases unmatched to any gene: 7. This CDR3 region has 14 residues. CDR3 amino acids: CASSRRDRYHEQYF. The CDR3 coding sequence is TGCGCCAGCAGCCGCCGGGACAGGTACCACGAGCAGTACTTC.

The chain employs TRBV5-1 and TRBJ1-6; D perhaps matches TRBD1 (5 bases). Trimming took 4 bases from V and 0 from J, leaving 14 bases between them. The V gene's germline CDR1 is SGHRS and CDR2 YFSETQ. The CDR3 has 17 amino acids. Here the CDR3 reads CASSQTGRTSYNSPLHF. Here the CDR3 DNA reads TGCGCCAGCAGCCAAACAGGACGGACCTCCTATAATTCACCCCTCCACTTT. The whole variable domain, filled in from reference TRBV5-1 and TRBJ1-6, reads KAGVTQTPRYLIKTRGQQVTLSCSPISGHRSVSWYQQTPGQGLQFLFEYFSETQRNKGNFPGRFSGRQFSNSRSEMNVSTLELGDSALYLCASSQTGRTSYNSPLHFGNGTRLTVT.

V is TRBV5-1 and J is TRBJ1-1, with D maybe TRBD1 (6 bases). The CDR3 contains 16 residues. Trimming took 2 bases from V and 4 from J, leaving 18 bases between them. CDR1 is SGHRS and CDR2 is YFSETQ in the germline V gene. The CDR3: CASSFQTGRIATEAFF. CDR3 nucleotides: TGCGCCAGCAGCTTCCAGACAGGAAGGATAGCCACTGAAGCTTTCTTT.

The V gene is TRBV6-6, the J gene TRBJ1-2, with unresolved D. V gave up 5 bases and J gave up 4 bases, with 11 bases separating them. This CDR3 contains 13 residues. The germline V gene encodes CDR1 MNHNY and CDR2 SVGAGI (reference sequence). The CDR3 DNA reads TGTGCCAGCAGTAACGGGGAGGGCTATGGCTACACCTTC. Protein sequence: CASSNGEGYGYTF.

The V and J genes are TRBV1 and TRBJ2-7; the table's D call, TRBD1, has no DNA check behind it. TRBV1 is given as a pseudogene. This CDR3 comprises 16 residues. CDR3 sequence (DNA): TGCACCAGCAGCCAAGATGGGACAGTGCTTACCTACGAGCAGTACTTC. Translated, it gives CTSSQDGTVLTYEQYF.

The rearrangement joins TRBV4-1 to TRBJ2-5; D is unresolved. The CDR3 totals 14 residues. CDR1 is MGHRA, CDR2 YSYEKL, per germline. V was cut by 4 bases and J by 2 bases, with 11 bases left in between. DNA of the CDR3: TGCGCCAGCAGCCTACCAACCCAGCAAGAGACCCAGTACTTC. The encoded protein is CASSLPTQQETQYF.

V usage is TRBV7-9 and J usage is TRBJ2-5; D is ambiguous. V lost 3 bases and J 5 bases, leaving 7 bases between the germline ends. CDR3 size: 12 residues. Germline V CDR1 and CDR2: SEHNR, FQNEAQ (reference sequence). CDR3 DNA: TGTGCCAGCAGCTTTAGAGAGGAGACCCAGTACTTC. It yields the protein CASSFREETQYF.